Following are 18 T cell receptor beta chains from one sample sequenced in a study of T-cell memory formation after mild COVID-19. TCRdb re-derived calls from the 5' RACE reads in MiXCR, one entry per CDR3 protein. This sample carries approximately 300,000 distinct CDR3 sequences, around 15% of them seen once, and the ten largest clones take around 23%. Specimen: PBMCs or a T cell subset sorted from them (not recorded which). All receptors derive from a man aged 18 to 30 who had mild COVID-19 (a few samples of this study predate the infection). Cell type and time point are not known.

This clonotype has only one observation. This chain joins TRBV29-1 and TRBJ2-1; D possibly corresponds to TRBD2 (7 bases). There are 13 residues in the CDR3. Germline CDR1 SQVTM, CDR2 ANQGSEA. V shed 5 bases and J shed 9 bases, with 17 bases lying between them. The chain's CDR3 is CSVLMLGGVEQFF. CDR3 DNA sequence: TGCAGCGTTTTGATGTTAGGGGGGGTTGAGCAGTTCTTC.

Written as DNA, the CDR3 is TGCGCCAGCAACCCTCCCGGGAGGAATGAAAAACTGTTTTTT. Its translation is CASNPPGRNEKLFF. This chain joins TRBV5-1 and TRBJ1-4; no reliable D call. V shed 6 bases and J shed 5 bases, with 14 bases lying between them. The length of the CDR3 is 14 residues. The germline V gene has CDR1 SGHRS and CDR2 YFSETQ.

This clonotype was seen more than once but under ten times. The genes are TRBV7-6 and TRBJ2-3, with D possibly TRBD2 on 5 matching bases. The CDR3 extends over 13 amino acids. Per the germline V gene, CDR1 is SGHVS and CDR2 is FNYEAQ. Between the trimmed V and J ends, which lost 1 base and 10 bases, there was a span of 12 bases. CDR3 DNA sequence: TGTGCCAGCAGCTTAGATAGGACTGGGGCGCAGTATTTT. Amino acid sequence: CASSLDRTGAQYF.

In its sample, this clonotype was seen once. The chain recombines TRBV2 with TRBJ2-7, with 8 positions matching TRBD1. Germline CDR1 reads SNHLY; CDR2 reads FYNNEI. Trimming cost V 6 bases and J 6 bases; bases outside gene matches: 4. The CDR3 loop spans 12 amino acids. The CDR3 coding sequence is TGTGCCAGCAGCGGGACAGGACTCGAGCAGTACTTC. Its protein product is CASSGTGLEQYF.

The V and J genes are TRBV7-6 and TRBJ2-2, with TRBD2 matching over 10 bases. The V and J ends lost 4 bases and 1 base, in that order; junction bases with no gene match: 3. Germline CDR1 SGHVS, CDR2 FNYEAQ. This CDR3 is 16 amino acids long. In DNA, the CDR3 is TGTGCCAGCAGCTCACGACTAGCGGGGAACACCGGGGAGCTGTTTTTT. Translation: CASSSRLAGNTGELFF.

This clonotype was seen more than once but under ten times. The chain has TRBV5-1 and TRBJ1-1, with no clear D. Deletions cut 0 bases from V and 6 bases from J, with 12 bases between. This CDR3 region has 14 residues. Germline CDR1 SGHRS, CDR2 YFSETQ. CDR3 sequence (DNA): TGCGCCAGCAGCTTGGCCCTGGGGTCCCCTGAAGCTTTCTTT. Its translation: CASSLALGSPEAFF.

The gene calls are TRBV29-1 and TRBJ2-3; 10 bases are shared with TRBD2. The CDR3 is 15 residues long. Germline V lookup: CDR1 SQVTM, CDR2 ANQGSEA. Losses at the gene ends were 4 bases for V and 2 bases for J; bases not matched to a gene: 6. CDR3 loop: CSVVLAGDPTDTQYF. In nucleotides, the CDR3 is TGCAGCGTTGTCCTAGCGGGGGACCCCACAGATACGCAGTATTTT.

This clonotype was seen many times. This rearrangement joins TRBV5-1 to TRBJ1-1; TRBD1 is a possible D gene (6 bases). The CDR3 is 16 amino acids. CDR1 is SGHRS, CDR2 YFSETQ, per germline. The germline V and J ends were trimmed by 0 bases and 5 bases, with 17 bases remaining between them. The CDR3 DNA reads as TGCGCCAGCAGCTTGGGGGGGGCGCTGAGGGAGACTGAAGCTTTCTTT. This sequence encodes CASSLGGALRETEAFF.

V gene TRBV7-9 combines with J gene TRBJ2-1, with D possibly being TRBD1 or TRBD2 (7 bases each). CDR3 length: 12 amino acids. Germline V lookup: CDR1 SEHNR, CDR2 FQNEAQ (reference sequence). Deletions cut 8 bases from V and 9 bases from J, with 14 bases between. This CDR3 is CASSTGEGEQFF. DNA for the CDR3: TGTGCCAGCTCCACAGGGGAGGGTGAGCAGTTCTTC. The full variable domain, in which reference TRBV7-9 and TRBJ2-1 provide the parts outside the CDR3, is DTGVSQNPRHKITKRGQNVTFRCDPISEHNRLYWYRQTLGQGPEFLTYFQNEAQLEKSRLLSDRFSAERPKGSFSTLEIQRTEQGDSAMYLCASSTGEGEQFFGPGTRLTVL.

This clonotype was seen at least ten times. The rearrangement links TRBV7-8 to TRBJ2-3, with D unresolved. V was cut by 2 bases and J by 0 bases, with 12 bases left in between. CDR3 length: 16 amino acids. In germline, CDR1 is SGHVS, CDR2 FQNEAQ. The CDR3 DNA sequence: TGTGCCAGCAGCTTATCGGAGATTAGGAGCACAGATACGCAGTATTTT. It translates to CASSLSEIRSTDTQYF.

This sequence joins TRBV10-3 and TRBJ1-1; TRBD1 might be the D (5 bases). Trimming removed 6 bases at V and 1 base at J, with 6 bases between. There are 12 residues in the CDR3. Germline V gene lookup returns CDR1 ENHRY and CDR2 SYGVKD. Here the CDR3 reads CAISRENTEAFF. DNA of the CDR3: TGTGCCATCAGCAGGGAGAACACTGAAGCTTTCTTT.

This clonotype has just a few counts. The chain joins TRBV7-9 to TRBJ2-5; TRBD2 matches 8 bases. This CDR3 is 14 amino acids long. Germline V CDR1 and CDR2: SEHNR, FQNEAQ (reference sequence). Unmatched junction bases numbered 8, after V lost 6 bases and J lost 5 bases. The CDR3 nucleotides read TGTGCCAGCAGTTCGGGACTAGTATCCGAGACCCAGTACTTC. Its translation is CASSSGLVSETQYF.

The chain links TRBV10-3 to TRBJ2-2, with 7 bases lining up with TRBD2. The V gene end was trimmed by 7 bases and the J gene end by 2 bases; junction bases not matched to a gene: 13. The CDR3 covers 17 residues. Germline V gene sequence: CDR1 ENHRY, CDR2 SYGVKD. DNA of the CDR3: TGTGCCATCAAGAGCCTAGCGGAGGGCCCAAACACCGGGGAGCTGTTTTTT. Residues: CAIKSLAEGPNTGELFF.

The CDR3 nucleotides are TGTGCCTGGAGTCAGGACAGGGGTGGCACTGAAGCTTTCTTT. Protein sequence: CAWSQDRGGTEAFF. This rearrangement joins TRBV30 to TRBJ1-1, with 9 bases lining up with TRBD1. The CDR3 consists of 14 residues. Germline V lookup: CDR1 GTSNPN, CDR2 SVGIG (reference sequence). V was clipped by 2 bases and J by 4 bases; unmatched bases: 5. Based on the CDR3 plus reference TRBV30 and TRBJ1-1, the full variable domain is SQTIHQWPATLVQPVGSPLSLECTVEGTSNPNLYWYRQAAGRGLQLLFYSVGIGQISSEVPQNLSASRPQDRQFILSSKKLLLSDSGFYLCAWSQDRGGTEAFFGQGTRLTVV.

This clonotype turned up a few times. The CDR3 coding sequence is TGCGCCAGCAGCAGGGAGGGGCAGGGACACCAGCCCCAGCATTTT. This gives the protein CASSREGQGHQPQHF. This chain uses TRBV5-1 with TRBJ1-5, with a tentative D call TRBD1 (6 bases). V dropped 4 bases and J dropped 7 bases, with 18 bases sitting between them. The CDR3 runs to 15 residues. Germline lookup yields CDR1 SGHRS and CDR2 YFSETQ.

The V call is TRBV5-4, the J call TRBJ1-6, with D possibly TRBD1 on 5 matching bases. Germline V gene sequence: CDR1 SGHNT, CDR2 YYREEE (reference sequence). The CDR3 is 16 amino acids. V was clipped by 4 bases and J by 4 bases, with 15 bases between them. CDR3 residues: CASSPGGFGYNSPLHF. As DNA, the CDR3 is TGTGCCAGCAGCCCGGGGGGTTTCGGGTATAATTCACCCCTCCACTTT.

The rearrangement joins TRBV6-6 to TRBJ2-5; 12 nucleotides line up with TRBD2. CDR3 length: 17 amino acids. V shed 2 bases and J 2 bases; nucleotides not matched to a gene: 6. Germline V gives CDR1 MNHNY, CDR2 SVGAGI (reference sequence). The CDR3 is CASSYASGGAFQETQYF. Here the CDR3 DNA reads TGTGCCAGCAGTTACGCTAGCGGGGGGGCGTTTCAAGAGACCCAGTACTTC.

This clonotype was seen a few times. The chain recombines TRBV5-1 with TRBJ2-2; tentatively, D is TRBD2 (6 bases). V shed 3 bases and J shed 0 bases, with 9 bases lying between them. From germline, CDR1 is SGHRS and CDR2 YFSETQ. This CDR3 contains 15 residues. In DNA, the CDR3 is TGCGCCAGCAGCTCGGAGGGCCCGAACACCGGGGAGCTGTTTTTT. This codes for CASSSEGPNTGELFF.